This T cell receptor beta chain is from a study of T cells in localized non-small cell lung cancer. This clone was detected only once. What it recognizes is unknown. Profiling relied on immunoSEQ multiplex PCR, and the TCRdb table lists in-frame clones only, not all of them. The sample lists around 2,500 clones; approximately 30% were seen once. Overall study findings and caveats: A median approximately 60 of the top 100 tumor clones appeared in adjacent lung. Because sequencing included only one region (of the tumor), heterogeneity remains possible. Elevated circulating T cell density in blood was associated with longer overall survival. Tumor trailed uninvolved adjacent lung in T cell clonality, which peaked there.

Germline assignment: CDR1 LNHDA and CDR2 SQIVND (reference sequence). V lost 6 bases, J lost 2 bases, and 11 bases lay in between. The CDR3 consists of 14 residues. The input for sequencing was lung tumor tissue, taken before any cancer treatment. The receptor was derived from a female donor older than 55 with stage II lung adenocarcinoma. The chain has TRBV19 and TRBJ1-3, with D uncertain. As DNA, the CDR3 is TGTGCCAGTAGCGTGGATTCCGCTGGAAACACCATATATTTT. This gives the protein CASSVDSAGNTIYF.